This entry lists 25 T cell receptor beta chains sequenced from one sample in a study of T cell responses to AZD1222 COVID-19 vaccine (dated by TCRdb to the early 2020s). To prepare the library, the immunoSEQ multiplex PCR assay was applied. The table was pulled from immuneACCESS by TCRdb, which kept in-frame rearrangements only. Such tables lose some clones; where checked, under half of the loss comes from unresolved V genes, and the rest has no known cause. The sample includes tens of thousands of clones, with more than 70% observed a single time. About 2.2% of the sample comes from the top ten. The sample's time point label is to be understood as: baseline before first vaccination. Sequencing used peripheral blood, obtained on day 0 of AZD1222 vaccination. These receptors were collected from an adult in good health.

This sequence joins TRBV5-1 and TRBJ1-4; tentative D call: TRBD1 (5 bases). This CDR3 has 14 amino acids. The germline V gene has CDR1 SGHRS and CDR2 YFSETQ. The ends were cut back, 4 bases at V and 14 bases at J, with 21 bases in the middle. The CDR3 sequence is CASSRGRGGAMLFF. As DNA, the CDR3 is TGCGCCAGCAGCCGCGGACGGGGAGGGGCCATGCTGTTTTTT.

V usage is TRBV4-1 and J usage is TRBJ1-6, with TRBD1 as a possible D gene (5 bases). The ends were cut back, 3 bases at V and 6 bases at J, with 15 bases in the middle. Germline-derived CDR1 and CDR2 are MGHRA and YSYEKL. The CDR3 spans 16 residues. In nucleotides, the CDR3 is TGCGCCAGCAGCCATACTTCCGGGACCTCTAATTCACCCCTCCACTTT. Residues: CASSHTSGTSNSPLHF.

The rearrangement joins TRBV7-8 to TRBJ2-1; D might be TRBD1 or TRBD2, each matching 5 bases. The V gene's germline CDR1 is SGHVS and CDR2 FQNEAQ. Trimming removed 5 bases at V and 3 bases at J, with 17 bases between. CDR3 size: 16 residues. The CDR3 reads CASSLGPHLDYNEQFF. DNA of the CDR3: TGTGCCAGCAGCCTGGGACCACACCTCGACTACAATGAGCAGTTCTTC. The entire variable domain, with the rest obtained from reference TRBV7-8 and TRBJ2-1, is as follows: GAGVSQSPRYKVAKRGQDVALRCDPISGHVSLFWYQQALGQGPEFLTYFQNEAQLDKSGLPSDRFFAERPEGSVSTLKIQRTQQEDSAVYLCASSLGPHLDYNEQFFGPGTRLTVL.

CDR3 amino acids: CASRKDRGDSPLHF. DNA for the CDR3: TGTGCCAGTAGAAAGGACAGGGGGGATTCACCCCTCCACTTT. The J gene is TRBJ1-6, the V gene TRBV19; 10 nucleotides agree with TRBD1. This CDR3 spans 14 amino acids. V lost 6 bases, J lost 8 bases, and 4 bases stayed unmatched. The germline V gene has CDR1 LNHDA and CDR2 SQIVND (reference sequence).

The CDR3 nucleotides read TGTGCCAGTAGTATAGGAGGTTGGGGGTCTGGAAACACCATATATTTT. Its protein is CASSIGGWGSGNTIYF. V gene TRBV19 combines with J gene TRBJ1-3; possible D gene TRBD1, 5 bases. The germline gives CDR1 LNHDA, CDR2 SQIVND (reference sequence). This CDR3 spans 16 amino acids. V lost 1 base to trimming and J lost 1 base, with 11 bases between them.

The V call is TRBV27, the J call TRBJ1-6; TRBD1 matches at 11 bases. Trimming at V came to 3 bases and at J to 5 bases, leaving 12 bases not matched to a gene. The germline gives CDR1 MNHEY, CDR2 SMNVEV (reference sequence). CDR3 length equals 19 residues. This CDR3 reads CASSFNGQGAFGDNSPLHF. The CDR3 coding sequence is TGTGCCAGCAGTTTCAACGGACAGGGGGCGTTTGGAGATAATTCACCCCTCCACTTT.

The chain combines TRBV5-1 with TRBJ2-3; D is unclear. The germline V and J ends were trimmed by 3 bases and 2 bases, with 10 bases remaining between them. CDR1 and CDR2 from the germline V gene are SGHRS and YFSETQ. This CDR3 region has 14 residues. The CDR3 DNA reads TGCGCCAGCAGCTCAATGAGAAACACAGATACGCAGTATTTT. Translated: CASSSMRNTDTQYF. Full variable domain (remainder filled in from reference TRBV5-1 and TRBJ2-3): KAGVTQTPRYLIKTRGQQVTLSCSPISGHRSVSWYQQTPGQGLQFLFEYFSETQRNKGNFPGRFSGRQFSNSRSEMNVSTLELGDSALYLCASSSMRNTDTQYFGPGTRLTVL.

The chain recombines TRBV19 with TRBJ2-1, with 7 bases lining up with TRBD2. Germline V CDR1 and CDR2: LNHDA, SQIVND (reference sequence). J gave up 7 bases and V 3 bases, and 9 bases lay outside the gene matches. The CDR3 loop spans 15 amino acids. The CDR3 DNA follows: TGTGCCAGTAGTATTTTCAGCGGGGAGGGGAATGAGCAGTTCTTC. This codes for CASSIFSGEGNEQFF.

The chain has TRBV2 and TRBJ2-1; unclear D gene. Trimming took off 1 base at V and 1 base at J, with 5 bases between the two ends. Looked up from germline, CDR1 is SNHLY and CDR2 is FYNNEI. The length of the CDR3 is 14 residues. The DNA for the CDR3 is TGTGCCAGCAGTGAAGTGCGTTCCTACAATGAGCAGTTCTTC. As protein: CASSEVRSYNEQFF.

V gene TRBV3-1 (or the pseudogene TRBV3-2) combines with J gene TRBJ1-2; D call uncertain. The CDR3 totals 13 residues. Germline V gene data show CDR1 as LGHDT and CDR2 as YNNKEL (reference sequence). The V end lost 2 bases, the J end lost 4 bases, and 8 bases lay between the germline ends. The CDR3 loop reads CASSQMTAYGYTF. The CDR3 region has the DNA TGTGCCAGCAGCCAAATGACCGCCTATGGCTACACCTTC.

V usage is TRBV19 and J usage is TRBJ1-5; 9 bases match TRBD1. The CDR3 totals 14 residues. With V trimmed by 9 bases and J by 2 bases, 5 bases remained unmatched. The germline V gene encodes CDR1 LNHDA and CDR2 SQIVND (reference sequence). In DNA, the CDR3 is TGTGCCAGCCTACAGGGGGCCGGCAATCAGCCCCAGCATTTT. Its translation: CASLQGAGNQPQHF.

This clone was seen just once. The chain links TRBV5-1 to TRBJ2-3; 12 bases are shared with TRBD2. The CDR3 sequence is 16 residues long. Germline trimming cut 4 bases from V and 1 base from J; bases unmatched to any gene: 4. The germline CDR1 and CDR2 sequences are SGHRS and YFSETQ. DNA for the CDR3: TGCGCCAGCAGCCCCCCTAGCGGGGGGGGCACAGATACGCAGTATTTT. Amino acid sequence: CASSPPSGGGTDTQYF.

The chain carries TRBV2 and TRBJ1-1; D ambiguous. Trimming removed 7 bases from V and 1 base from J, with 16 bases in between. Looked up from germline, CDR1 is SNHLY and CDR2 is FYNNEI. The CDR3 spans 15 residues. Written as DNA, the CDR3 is TGTGCCAGCACCCCGAATGGGTTTACGAACACTGAAGCTTTCTTT. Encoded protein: CASTPNGFTNTEAFF.

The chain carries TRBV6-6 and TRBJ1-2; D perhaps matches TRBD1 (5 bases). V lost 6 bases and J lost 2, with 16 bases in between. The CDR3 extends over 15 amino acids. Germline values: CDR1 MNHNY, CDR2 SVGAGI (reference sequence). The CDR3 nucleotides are TGTGCCAGCAGGGGGACGGCAGGCGACAACTATGGCTACACCTTC. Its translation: CASRGTAGDNYGYTF.

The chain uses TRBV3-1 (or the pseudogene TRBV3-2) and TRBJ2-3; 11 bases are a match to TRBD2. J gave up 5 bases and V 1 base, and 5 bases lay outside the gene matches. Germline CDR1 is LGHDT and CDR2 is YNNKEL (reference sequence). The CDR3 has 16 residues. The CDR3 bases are TGTGCCAGCAGCCAAGTTAGCGGGAGGGTGGGAGATACGCAGTATTTT. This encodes CASSQVSGRVGDTQYF.

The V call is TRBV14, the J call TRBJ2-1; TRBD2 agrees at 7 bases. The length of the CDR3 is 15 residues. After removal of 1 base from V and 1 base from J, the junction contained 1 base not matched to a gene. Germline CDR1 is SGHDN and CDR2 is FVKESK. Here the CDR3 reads CASSQAGGSYNEQFF. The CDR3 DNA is TGTGCCAGCAGCCAAGCGGGGGGTTCCTACAATGAGCAGTTCTTC.

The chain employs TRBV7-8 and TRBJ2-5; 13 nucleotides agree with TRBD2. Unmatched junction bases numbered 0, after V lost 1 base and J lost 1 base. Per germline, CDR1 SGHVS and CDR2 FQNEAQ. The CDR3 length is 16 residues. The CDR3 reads CASSLGLAGGQETQYF. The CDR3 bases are TGTGCCAGCAGCTTAGGACTAGCGGGGGGCCAAGAGACCCAGTACTTC.

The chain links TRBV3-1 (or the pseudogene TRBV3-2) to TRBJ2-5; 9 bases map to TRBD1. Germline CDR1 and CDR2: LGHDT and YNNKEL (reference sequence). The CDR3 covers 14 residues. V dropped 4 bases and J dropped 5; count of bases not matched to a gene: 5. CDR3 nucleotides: TGTGCCAGCAGCCGACAGGGGGTCCGCGAGACCCAGTACTTC. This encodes CASSRQGVRETQYF.

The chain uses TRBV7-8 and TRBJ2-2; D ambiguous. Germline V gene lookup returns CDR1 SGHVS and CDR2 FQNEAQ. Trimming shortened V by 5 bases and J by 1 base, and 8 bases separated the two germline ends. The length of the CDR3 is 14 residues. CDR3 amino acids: CASSGPLNTGELFF. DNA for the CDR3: TGTGCCAGCAGCGGACCGCTGAACACCGGGGAGCTGTTTTTT.

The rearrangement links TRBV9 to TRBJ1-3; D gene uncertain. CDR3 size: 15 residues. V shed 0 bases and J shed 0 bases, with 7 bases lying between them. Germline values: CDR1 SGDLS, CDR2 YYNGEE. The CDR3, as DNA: TGTGCCAGCAGCGTAGGAGGGATCTCTGGAAACACCATATATTTT. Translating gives CASSVGGISGNTIYF.

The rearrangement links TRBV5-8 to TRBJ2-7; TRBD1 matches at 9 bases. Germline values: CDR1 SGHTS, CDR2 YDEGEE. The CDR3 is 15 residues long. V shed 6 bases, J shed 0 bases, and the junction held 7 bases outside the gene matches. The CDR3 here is CASNPGTGTSYEQYF. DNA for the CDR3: TGTGCCAGCAACCCCGGGACAGGGACCTCCTACGAGCAGTACTTC.

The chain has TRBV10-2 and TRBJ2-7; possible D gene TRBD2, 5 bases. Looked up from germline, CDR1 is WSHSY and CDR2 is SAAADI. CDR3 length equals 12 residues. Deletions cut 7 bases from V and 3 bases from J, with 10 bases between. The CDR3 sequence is CASTADFYEQYF. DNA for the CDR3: TGCGCCAGCACCGCGGACTTCTACGAGCAGTACTTC.

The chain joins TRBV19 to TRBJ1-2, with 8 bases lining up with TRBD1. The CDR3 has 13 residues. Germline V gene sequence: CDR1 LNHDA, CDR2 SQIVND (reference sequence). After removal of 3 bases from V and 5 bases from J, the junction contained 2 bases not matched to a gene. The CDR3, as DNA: TGTGCCAGTAGTATGGACAGGGAATATGGCTACACCTTC. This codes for CASSMDREYGYTF.

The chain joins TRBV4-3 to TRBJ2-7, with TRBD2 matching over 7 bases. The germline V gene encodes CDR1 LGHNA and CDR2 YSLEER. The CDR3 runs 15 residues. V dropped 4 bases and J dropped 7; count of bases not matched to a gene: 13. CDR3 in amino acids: CASSRDAGVAGEQYF. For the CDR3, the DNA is TGCGCCAGCAGCCGTGACGCGGGGGTAGCTGGGGAGCAGTACTTC.

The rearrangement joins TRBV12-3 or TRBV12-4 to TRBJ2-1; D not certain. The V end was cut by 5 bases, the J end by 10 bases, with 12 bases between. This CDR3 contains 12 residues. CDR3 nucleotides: TGTGCCAGCAGTCCGCGGCCGGTCGAGCAGTTCTTC. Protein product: CASSPRPVEQFF.